This passage covers 22 T cell receptor beta chains from one sample sequenced in a study of CD8 T cells in Susac syndrome (dated by TCRdb to the late 2010s). The library was obtained by the immunoSEQ multiplex PCR assay. RNA was extracted with the RNeasy kit and about 0.5 to 1 ug was reverse transcribed using random hexamers. TCRdb redid the processing of the public reads, applying fastp at Q25 and MiXCR, and retained in-frame beta chains. Each entry is one CDR3 protein sequence, shown with its most common DNA and genes. This sample comprises approximately 280,000 distinct CDR3 sequences, roughly 81% of them detected only once. Clones ranked in the top ten supply about 0.11% of the sample. The sample consisted of CD8+ T cells from PBMCs. The receptors derive from a human donor with multiple sclerosis.

V and J are TRBV4-1 and TRBJ1-5; D is ambiguous. V was clipped by 0 bases and J by 0 bases, with 9 bases between them. Germline lookup yields CDR1 MGHRA and CDR2 YSYEKL. CDR3 length: 16 amino acids. Written as DNA, the CDR3 is TGCGCCAGCAGCCAAGATCCTGCAGCTAGCAATCAGCCCCAGCATTTT. Translated: CASSQDPAASNQPQHF.

The chain couples TRBV20-1 to TRBJ2-1; TRBD2 is a possible D gene (6 bases). V lost 6 bases and J 6 bases, leaving 21 bases between the germline ends. From germline, CDR1 is DFQATT and CDR2 SNEGSKA (reference sequence). This CDR3 is built from 15 residues. The CDR3 DNA sequence: TGCAGTGCGGAACGACTAGAAGTATCTCTCAATGAGCAGTTCTTC. Protein product: CSAERLEVSLNEQFF.

This chain connects TRBV2 to TRBJ2-1; TRBD2 aligns across 14 bases. After removal of 7 bases from V and 10 bases from J, the junction contained 6 bases not matched to a gene. Germline V CDR1 and CDR2: SNHLY, FYNNEI. This CDR3 contains 14 residues. The CDR3 bases are TGTGCCAGCACGGGGACTAGCGGGAGCCGGGAGCAGTTCTTC. It specifies CASTGTSGSREQFF.

The genes are TRBV29-1 and TRBJ1-1; TRBD1 aligns across 7 bases. The germline V gene encodes CDR1 SQVTM and CDR2 ANQGSEA. This CDR3 is built from 15 residues. With 0 bases clipped from V and 4 bases from J, the junction kept 8 bases outside the gene matches. CDR3: CSVEDRGTRGTEAFF. For the CDR3, the DNA is TGCAGCGTTGAAGACAGGGGGACAAGGGGCACTGAAGCTTTCTTT.

This chain uses TRBV21-1 with TRBJ1-3; the DNA was not used to check the table's D call, TRBD1. TRBV21-1 constitutes a pseudogene. This CDR3 has 14 amino acids. The CDR3 DNA reads as TGTGCCAGCAGCAAAGTGAGCAGGGCGCACACCATATATTTT. As protein: CASSKVSRAHTIYF.

The chain is built from TRBV4-1 and TRBJ2-2; 9 nucleotides line up with TRBD2. Trimming removed 0 bases from V and 1 base from J; junction bases left unmatched: 3. Germline lookup yields CDR1 MGHRA and CDR2 YSYEKL. The length of the CDR3 is 17 residues. In DNA form, the CDR3 reads TGCGCCAGCAGCCAAGATACAGCGGGAGGGAACACCGGGGAGCTGTTTTTT. Encoded protein: CASSQDTAGGNTGELFF.

The chain combines TRBV28 with TRBJ2-1; 10 bases fit TRBD2. The V gene's germline CDR1 is MDHEN and CDR2 SYDVKM. The CDR3 consists of 16 residues. V lost 5 bases to trimming and J lost 4 bases; unmatched junction nucleotides: 8. DNA for the CDR3: TGTGCCAGCAGTCCCTGGACTAGCGGAGTATACAATGAGCAGTTCTTC. Its translation is CASSPWTSGVYNEQFF.

V usage is TRBV18 and J usage is TRBJ2-1; D uncertain. Trimming removed 3 bases at V and 10 bases at J, with 7 bases between. The CDR3 contains 11 residues. The germline V gene encodes CDR1 KGHSH and CDR2 LQKENI. CDR3 residues: CASSPSDEQFF. In DNA form, the CDR3 reads TGTGCCAGCTCACCCTCGGACGAGCAGTTCTTC.

This chain joins TRBV3-1 and TRBJ2-5; 15 bases fit TRBD2. In germline, CDR1 is LGHDT, CDR2 YNNKEL (reference sequence). The CDR3 is 18 amino acids. After removal of 2 bases from V and 5 bases from J, the junction contained 9 bases not matched to a gene. CDR3 loop: CASSQRTSGRAGDETQYF. CDR3 nucleotides: TGTGCCAGCAGCCAACGGACTAGCGGGAGGGCCGGTGATGAGACCCAGTACTTC.

This clonotype was picked up a small number of times. The V gene is TRBV19, the J gene TRBJ2-7, with TRBD1 matching over 9 bases. The length of the CDR3 is 14 residues. The germline V gene has CDR1 LNHDA and CDR2 SQIVND (reference sequence). With 3 bases clipped from V and 4 bases from J, the junction kept 4 bases outside the gene matches. The CDR3 spells CASSIGQGRYEQYF. The CDR3 DNA reads TGTGCCAGTAGTATTGGACAGGGGAGGTACGAGCAGTACTTC.

The chain couples TRBV12-3 or TRBV12-4 to TRBJ1-2; TRBD1 matches 9 bases. J lost 12 bases, V lost 7 bases, and 15 bases had no gene match. The CDR3 loop spans 14 amino acids. In nucleotides, the CDR3 is TGTGCCAGCAAAATTACAGGGGGCGCGAAGGAAGACACCTTC. Its protein is CASKITGGAKEDTF.

This clonotype was picked up one time. V is TRBV28 and J is TRBJ2-2, with 9 positions matching TRBD2. V was clipped by 3 bases and J by 4 bases; unmatched bases: 6. CDR3 size: 16 residues. Germline V CDR1 and CDR2: MDHEN, SYDVKM. The CDR3 DNA follows: TGTGCCAGCAGTTTGCGGGAGGGCCGGTTCACCGGGGAGCTGTTTTTT. Translating it yields CASSLREGRFTGELFF.

V and J are TRBV28 and TRBJ2-7; D ambiguous. Germline CDR1 MDHEN, CDR2 SYDVKM. The germline V and J ends were trimmed by 2 bases and 2 bases, with 10 bases remaining between them. This CDR3 contains 14 residues. The CDR3 DNA is TGTGCCAGCAGTTTAGACGGAACTACCTACGAGCAGTACTTC. The encoded protein is CASSLDGTTYEQYF.

The CDR3 region is CAPSGTSVDSYNEQFF. The DNA of the CDR3 is TGTGCCCCTTCCGGGACTAGCGTCGACTCCTACAATGAGCAGTTCTTC. The chain couples TRBV4-2 to TRBJ2-1, with 10 bases fitting TRBD2. This CDR3 is 16 amino acids long. The ends lost 11 bases at V and 0 bases at J; junction bases unmatched: 10. The V gene's germline CDR1 is LGHNA and CDR2 YNFKEQ.

The chain carries TRBV9 and TRBJ2-2, with 11 nucleotides matching TRBD2. Germline CDR1 SGDLS, CDR2 YYNGEE. J lost 8 bases, V lost 4 bases, and 10 bases had no gene match. The CDR3 is 16 residues long. This CDR3 reads CASSMSLAGGSGELFF. CDR3 nucleotide sequence: TGTGCCAGCAGCATGAGCCTAGCGGGAGGTTCTGGGGAGCTGTTTTTT.

The chain carries TRBV28 and TRBJ1-5; TRBD1 agrees at 11 bases. This CDR3 is built from 16 residues. Unmatched junction bases numbered 13, after V lost 6 bases and J lost 9 bases. Germline CDR1 and CDR2: MDHEN and SYDVKM. CDR3 residues: CASSPTAGTGGRPQHF. DNA for the CDR3: TGTGCCAGCAGCCCAACTGCCGGGACAGGGGGTAGGCCCCAGCATTTT.

The chain carries TRBV7-8 and TRBJ2-1; 14 positions match TRBD2. Per germline, CDR1 SGHVS and CDR2 FQNEAQ. J was trimmed by 7 bases and V by 3 bases; bases with no gene match: 2. This CDR3 region has 15 residues. The CDR3 region has the DNA TGTGCCAGCAGCTTTGGGACTAGCGGGAGTAATGAGCAGTTCTTC. Encoded protein: CASSFGTSGSNEQFF.

The V and J genes are TRBV12-3 or TRBV12-4 and TRBJ2-7; either TRBD1 or TRBD2 may fit D (5 bases each). The CDR3 is made up of 14 amino acids. V was trimmed by 7 bases and J by 1 base, leaving 14 bases between them. The DNA for the CDR3 is TGTGCCAGCACCAGTAACGAGGGGTCCTACGAGCAGTACTTC. It specifies CASTSNEGSYEQYF.

V and J are TRBV2 and TRBJ2-7, with D unclear. Germline CDR1 SNHLY, CDR2 FYNNEI. V was cut by 0 bases and J by 0 bases, with 9 bases left in between. There are 15 residues in the CDR3. CDR3 bases: TGTGCCAGCAGTGAAGCGCTGTCGAGCTCCTACGAGCAGTACTTC. It codes for CASSEALSSSYEQYF.

The chain employs TRBV28 and TRBJ1-3; no clear D gene. This CDR3 comprises 16 residues. Trimming took off 3 bases at V and 3 bases at J, with 15 bases between the two ends. Germline loops: CDR1 MDHEN, CDR2 SYDVKM. The CDR3 region is CASSFLANTLGNTIYF. In DNA, the CDR3 is TGTGCCAGCAGTTTTTTGGCAAACACCCTTGGAAACACCATATATTTT. The full variable domain, rest sourced from reference TRBV28 and TRBJ1-3, is DVKVTQSSRYLVKRTGEKVFLECVQDMDHENMFWYRQDPGLGLRLIYFSYDVKMKEKGDIPEGYSVSREKKERFSLILESASTNQTSMYLCASSFLANTLGNTIYFGEGSWLTVV.

The rearrangement links TRBV28 to TRBJ2-7; 14 bases fit TRBD2. CDR1 is MDHEN, CDR2 SYDVKM, per germline. Losses at the gene ends were 4 bases for V and 2 bases for J; bases not matched to a gene: 7. The CDR3 sequence is 17 residues long. The CDR3 loop is CASSSTGTSGRAYEQYF. In nucleotides, the CDR3 is TGTGCCAGCAGTTCCACTGGGACTAGCGGGAGAGCCTACGAGCAGTACTTC.

V and J are TRBV5-6 and TRBJ2-5, with 7 bases lining up with TRBD2. The CDR3 covers 14 residues. V shed 0 bases and J 4 bases; nucleotides not matched to a gene: 3. Per the germline V gene, CDR1 is SGHDT and CDR2 is YYEEEE. As DNA, the CDR3 is TGTGCCAGCAGCTTGGCCAAGCGGGGAGAGACCCAGTACTTC. This encodes CASSLAKRGETQYF.